The 17 T cell receptor beta chains in this list originate from one sample, sequenced in a study of T cell responses to AZD1222 COVID-19 vaccine. This table comes from immunoSEQ multiplex PCR, and its TCRdb copy is limited to in-frame clones, with some not included. Of 95,000 to 100,000 clones listed, more than 70% were seen once; the top ten hold roughly 1.4%. The sequenced sample was peripheral blood, obtained on day 0 of AZD1222 vaccination. These receptors all stem from an adult in good health.

This clone was observed a single time. The CDR3 protein is CSASFRVQAFF. DNA for the CDR3: TGCAGTGCTAGTTTCAGGGTTCAAGCTTTCTTT. J is TRBJ1-1 and V is TRBV20-1; D possibly corresponds to TRBD1 (5 bases). The length of the CDR3 is 11 residues. Germline CDR1 and CDR2: DFQATT and SNEGSKA (reference sequence). Deletions cut 3 bases from V and 9 bases from J, with 11 bases between.

The rearrangement uses TRBV19 and TRBJ1-5; D perhaps matches TRBD1 (5 bases). With 0 bases removed from V and 0 bases from J, the gap between germline ends came to 12 bases. CDR3 length equals 17 residues. CDR1 is LNHDA and CDR2 is SQIVND in the germline V gene (reference sequence). The CDR3 sequence is CASSIEAGHYSNQPQHF. The CDR3 DNA follows: TGTGCCAGTAGTATAGAGGCCGGACACTATAGCAATCAGCCCCAGCATTTT.

V and J are TRBV4-3 and TRBJ2-7, with TRBD1 as a possible D gene (6 bases). The V end lost 4 bases, the J end lost 3 bases, and 25 bases lay between the germline ends. This CDR3 region has 18 residues. CDR1 and CDR2 from the germline V gene are LGHNA and YSLEER. CDR3 protein: CASSLGMPRQGPIYEQYF. CDR3 coding DNA: TGCGCCAGCAGCCTGGGGATGCCAAGGCAGGGGCCCATCTACGAGCAGTACTTC.

This chain connects TRBV7-3 to TRBJ2-2, with no clear D. With 5 bases removed from V and 6 bases from J, the gap between germline ends came to 13 bases. The CDR3 has 14 residues. The germline gives CDR1 SGHTA, CDR2 FQGTGA. The CDR3: CASSPRLTAGELFF. CDR3 sequence (DNA): TGTGCCAGCAGCCCCCGACTGACTGCCGGGGAGCTGTTTTTT.

V is TRBV10-3 and J is TRBJ1-1, with 7 bases that match TRBD1. J was trimmed by 1 base and V by 10 bases; bases with no gene match: 6. Germline assignment: CDR1 ENHRY and CDR2 SYGVKD. The CDR3 has 13 amino acids. The CDR3 region is CATQDRQNTEAFF. In nucleotides, the CDR3 is TGTGCCACCCAGGACAGGCAGAACACTGAAGCTTTCTTT.

The rearrangement links TRBV6-2 or TRBV6-3 to TRBJ1-2; the D gene is possibly TRBD1 (6 bases). V was trimmed by 4 bases and J by 6 bases, leaving 15 bases between them. CDR1 and CDR2 from the germline V gene are MNHEY and SVGEGT. The CDR3 sequence is 14 residues long. CDR3 nucleotide sequence: TGTGCCAGCAGTTTGATCGGGGGGCGAGATGGCTACACCTTC. Translating it yields CASSLIGGRDGYTF.

The sample holds one count of this clone. This chain uses TRBV15 with TRBJ2-5; D might be TRBD1 or TRBD2, each matching 5 bases. V was pared by 0 bases and J by 2 bases, with 10 bases between. Germline CDR1 reads LNHNV; CDR2 reads YYDKDF (reference sequence). The CDR3 sequence is 15 residues long. The CDR3 is CATSRDMGVQETQYF. DNA of the CDR3: TGTGCCACCAGCAGAGATATGGGGGTTCAAGAGACCCAGTACTTC.

The rearrangement links TRBV7-2 to TRBJ2-4, with D perhaps matching TRBD1 (5 bases). The CDR3 is 14 amino acids. V dropped 1 base and J dropped 1 base, with 5 bases sitting between them. Germline V gene data show CDR1 as SGHTA and CDR2 as FQGNSA. Here the CDR3 reads CASSLDRAKNIQYF. The DNA of the CDR3 is TGTGCCAGCAGCTTAGACAGGGCCAAAAACATTCAGTACTTC.

The chain links TRBV29-1 to TRBJ2-7, with D perhaps matching TRBD2 (5 bases). The CDR3 consists of 11 residues. Germline V gene data show CDR1 as SQVTM and CDR2 as ANQGSEA. Trimming removed 7 bases at V and 3 bases at J, with 10 bases between. The CDR3 nucleotides are TGCAGCGCCCCGGGGAGCTACGAGCAGTACTTC. It yields the protein CSAPGSYEQYF.

This clone was observed a single time. In DNA form, the CDR3 reads TGTGCCAGCAGTGTGGGAATCAATGAGCAGTTCTTC. It codes for CASSVGINEQFF. V usage is TRBV2 and J usage is TRBJ2-1, with no clear D. This CDR3 has 12 amino acids. Deletions cut 4 bases from V and 6 bases from J, with 7 bases between. Germline CDR1 is SNHLY and CDR2 is FYNNEI.

This sequence joins TRBV27 and TRBJ1-2, with 9 bases matching TRBD1. The CDR3 covers 14 residues. V dropped 5 bases and J dropped 8; count of bases not matched to a gene: 9. Germline CDR1 is MNHEY and CDR2 is SMNVEV (reference sequence). CDR3 region: CASSPTDRGRGYTF. The CDR3 nucleotides are TGTGCCAGCAGTCCCACCGACAGGGGGAGAGGCTACACCTTC.

CDR3 in DNA: TGTGCCACCATTAGCGGGAGGGTGGGTGAGCAGTTCTTC. This sequence encodes CATISGRVGEQFF. This chain uses TRBV28 with TRBJ2-1; 11 bases agree with TRBD2. J was trimmed by 9 bases and V by 10 bases; bases with no gene match: 8. Germline V gene data show CDR1 as MDHEN and CDR2 as SYDVKM. This CDR3 spans 13 amino acids.

As DNA, the CDR3 is TGTGCCAGCAGTTACTCTAACCTGAACACTGAAGCTTTCTTT. It specifies CASSYSNLNTEAFF. The chain couples TRBV6-2 or TRBV6-3 to TRBJ1-1; D is uncertain. Germline loops: CDR1 MNHEY, CDR2 SVGEGT. The V end lost 0 bases, the J end lost 0 bases, and 5 bases lay between the germline ends. The CDR3 has 14 residues.

This chain links TRBV27 with TRBJ1-6; 9 bases align to TRBD1. Germline V CDR1 and CDR2: MNHEY, SMNVEV (reference sequence). The CDR3 has 21 amino acids. The trim removed 5 bases at V and 1 base at J, leaving 18 bases unmatched. The DNA for the CDR3 is TGTGCCAGCAGTCTCAGACCGGGACAGGGTAGCCCAGGGTCCTATAATTCACCCCTCCACTTT. Translation gives CASSLRPGQGSPGSYNSPLHF.

The chain links TRBV27 to TRBJ1-6, with D unresolved. This CDR3 spans 12 amino acids. Germline CDR1 reads MNHEY; CDR2 reads SMNVEV (reference sequence). The V end lost 3 bases, the J end lost 10 bases, and 7 bases lay between the germline ends. In DNA, the CDR3 is TGTGCCAGCAGTTTGGGAGGGTCACCCCTCCACTTT. This gives the protein CASSLGGSPLHF.

V and J are TRBV2 and TRBJ2-5, with unresolved D. The CDR3 loop spans 12 amino acids. Trimming stripped 1 base from V and 9 bases from J, with 9 bases between. CDR1 SNHLY and CDR2 FYNNEI come from the germline V gene. The CDR3 spells CASSEEMVSQYF. The CDR3 nucleotides read TGTGCCAGCAGTGAAGAGATGGTTTCCCAGTACTTC.

The chain joins TRBV12-5 to TRBJ2-3; D gene unclear. The germline CDR1 and CDR2 sequences are LGHNT and FRNRAP. V was clipped by 7 bases and J by 1 base, with 9 bases between them. The CDR3 is 13 residues long. The CDR3 bases are TGTGCTAGTGAAGGGTCTGGCACAGATACGCAGTATTTT. It codes for CASEGSGTDTQYF.